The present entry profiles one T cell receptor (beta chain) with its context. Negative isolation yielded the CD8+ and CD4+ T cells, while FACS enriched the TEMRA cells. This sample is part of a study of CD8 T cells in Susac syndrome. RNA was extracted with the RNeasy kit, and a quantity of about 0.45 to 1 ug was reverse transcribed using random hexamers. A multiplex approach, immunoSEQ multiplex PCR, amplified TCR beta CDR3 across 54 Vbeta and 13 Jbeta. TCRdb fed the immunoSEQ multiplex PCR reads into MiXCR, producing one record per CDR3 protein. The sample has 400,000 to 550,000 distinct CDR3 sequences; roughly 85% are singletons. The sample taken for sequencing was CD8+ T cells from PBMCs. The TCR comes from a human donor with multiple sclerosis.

The CDR3 region is CAWSVVTEAFF. The DNA for the CDR3 is TGTGCCTGGAGTGTTGTCACTGAAGCTTTCTTT. J is TRBJ1-1 and V is TRBV30, with D hard to call. The CDR3 covers 11 residues. Germline V gene sequence: CDR1 GTSNPN, CDR2 SVGIG (reference sequence). V was clipped by 0 bases and J by 4 bases, with 3 bases between them.